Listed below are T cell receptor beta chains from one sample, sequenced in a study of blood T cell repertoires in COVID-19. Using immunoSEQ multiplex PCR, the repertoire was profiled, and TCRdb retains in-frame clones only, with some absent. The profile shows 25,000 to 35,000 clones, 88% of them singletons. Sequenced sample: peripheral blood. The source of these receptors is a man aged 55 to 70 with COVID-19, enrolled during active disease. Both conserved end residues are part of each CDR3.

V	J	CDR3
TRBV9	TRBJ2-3	CASSPSGLSTDTQYF
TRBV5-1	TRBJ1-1	CASSFGGATEAFF
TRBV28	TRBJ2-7	CASSPDRYEDEQYF
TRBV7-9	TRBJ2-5	CASSHSVTSGTQYF
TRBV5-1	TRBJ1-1	CASTSGTGDEAFF
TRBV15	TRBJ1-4	CATSRVPPDSNEKLFF
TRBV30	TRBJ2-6	CAWTDRPNTGANVLTF
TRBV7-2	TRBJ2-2	CASSLGTSGRLTGELFF
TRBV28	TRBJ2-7	CASSTTRASRGAGVYEQYF
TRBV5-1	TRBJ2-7	CASSERTSGSYEQYF
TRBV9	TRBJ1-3	CASSVEPLTGSGNTIYF
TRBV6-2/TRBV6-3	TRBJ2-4	CASSPQGGGPKNIQYF
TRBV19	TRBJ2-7	CASSRAAGGYEQYF
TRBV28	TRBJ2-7	CASRHRRLSGGGSYEQYF
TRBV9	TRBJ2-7	CASSALFGGPNEQYF